The T cell receptor beta chain under discussion was sequenced for a study of blood T cells in healthy people across ages. Then a second PCR, running roughly 7 to 11 cycles, was carried out with a sample-barcoded 5' primer and a J-beta primer mix. The study obtained at least 3 million CDR3-containing paired-end reads from every sample. In TCRdb, the 5' RACE reads were re-called with MiXCR into one record per CDR3 protein. The sample lists hundreds of thousands of distinct CDR3 sequences, around 32% occurring once. Each sample yielded at least 6 million isolated PBMCs. With 5 bases removed from V and 2 bases from J, the gap between germline ends came to 22 bases. This CDR3 has 18 amino acids. Germline assignment: CDR1 SGHTA and CDR2 FQGNSA.

The TCR originated in a woman of 80 years or more in good health. The sample consisted of blood. The V call is TRBV7-2, the J call TRBJ2-1, with D possibly TRBD2 on 7 matching bases. The CDR3 bases are TGTGCCAGCAGCGGTGGTGGGGGGGCTAGGGAAACCTACAATGAGCAGTTCTTC. This sequence encodes CASSGGGGARETYNEQFF.